This T cell receptor (beta chain) was recorded in a study of identical twins (TCRdb year 2016). For the wider study: To test whether fetal clonotypes persist, this study deep-sequenced TCR alpha and beta repertoires from monozygotic twins, from unrelated adults of various ages, and from cord blood. To rule out contamination, the twin experiments were replicated at different times with different library preparation protocols. Broader findings and caveats from the paper: Fewer insertions were carried by abundant cord blood beta clonotypes, a similar but weaker trend appeared in young adult naive repertoires, and no such trend appeared in memory repertoires. Compared with coincidental sharing between unrelated individuals, out-of-frame TCR alpha sequences shared between twins had an excess of sequences with low generation probability. Invariant T cells such as MAIT and iNKT could partly confound zero-insertion analyses, though diverse VJ usage argued against this for most clonotypes. In monozygotic twins, out-of-frame TCR alpha sharing was systematically underestimated by recombination models, although the models agreed with sharing between unrelated individuals. Because the same donors could not be followed over many years, the conclusions depended on cross-sectional statistical analysis. A weaker excess of twin sharing was found in beta out-of-frame sequences because the signal-to-noise ratio was lowered by fewer shared sequences.

This clonotype was seen many times. The antigen it recognizes is unknown. No base quality values were provided; no much bigger clone lies one nucleotide off. The cysteine opens and the phenylalanine closes a CDR3 of 13 amino acids. The sequence is cut down to CDR3 DNA, 39 bases in frame from base 1. In the germline V gene, CDR1 corresponds to WSHSY and CDR2 to SAAADI. Unmatched junction bases come to 4, with V trimmed by 6 bases and J by 6 bases. Every donor was a healthy Caucasian. Miltenyi CD45RO+ enrichment and human naive T-cell isolation kits were used to isolate memory (CD45RO+) and naive T cells from PBMC. The library was produced with 5' RACE. TCRdb shows the sequencer as Illumina HiSeq 2000. A universal primer binding site was introduced by template switching, and a unique molecular identifier was present in the final cDNA, enabling accurate counting of TCR cDNA molecules. First-strand cDNA for TCR alpha and beta chains was synthesized from specific primers in the conserved constant-segment region. To control for contamination, every cDNA library was double barcoded, receiving both a SMART-Mk sample barcode and Illumina barcodes. TruSeq adapter sequences along with Illumina sample barcodes were introduced in two successive PCR steps. The TCR alpha and beta cDNA libraries were sequenced on the Illumina HiSeq platform using custom primers. Concerning the study's data processing: MiGEC was used to process raw reads and extract unique molecular identifiers, and MiXCR was used to find CDR3 positions. Recombination models were inferred per individual with the repgenHMM and IGoR tools using an EM algorithm. Shared clonotypes were analyzed with the tcR package in R, and sharing was normalized by the product of cloneset sizes. To study raw recombination free of thymic and clonal selection effects, out-of-frame nonproductive sequences were analyzed. TCRdb reran the public reads through fastp at Q25 and MiXCR, keeping productive beta chains. Merged by CDR3 protein, the rows form single entries marked with the most common genes and DNA. The V and J calls were not made by the authors but by TCRdb's processing. The sample yields roughly 250,000 distinct CDR3 sequences; over 12% were counted once. The top ten hold under 9.5% of the sample.

The chain couples TRBV10-2 to TRBJ1-2, with 10 bases in between that match TRBD1. Sequencing was carried out using memory (CD45RO+) T cells sorted from blood. Reading the label with the study, this specimen's cell subset or site is: CD45RO+ enriched T cells. The TCR was taken from a woman aged 18-35 years in good health. The bases read TGCGCCAGCAGCCGGGACAGGGGAGATGGCTACACCTTC. Its translation reads: CASSRDRGDGYTF.